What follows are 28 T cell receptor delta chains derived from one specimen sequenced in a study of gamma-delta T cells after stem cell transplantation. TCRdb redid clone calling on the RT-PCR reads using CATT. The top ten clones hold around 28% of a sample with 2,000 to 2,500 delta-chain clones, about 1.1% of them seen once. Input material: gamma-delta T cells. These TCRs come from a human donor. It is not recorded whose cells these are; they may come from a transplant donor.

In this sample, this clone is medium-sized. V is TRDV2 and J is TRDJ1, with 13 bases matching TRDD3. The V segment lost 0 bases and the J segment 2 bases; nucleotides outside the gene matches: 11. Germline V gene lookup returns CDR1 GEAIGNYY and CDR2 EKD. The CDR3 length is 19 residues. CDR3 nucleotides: TGTGCCTGTGACACCCTATTACTGGGGGATACGCTAAGAACCGATAAACTCATCTTT. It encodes CACDTLLLGDTLRTDKLIF.

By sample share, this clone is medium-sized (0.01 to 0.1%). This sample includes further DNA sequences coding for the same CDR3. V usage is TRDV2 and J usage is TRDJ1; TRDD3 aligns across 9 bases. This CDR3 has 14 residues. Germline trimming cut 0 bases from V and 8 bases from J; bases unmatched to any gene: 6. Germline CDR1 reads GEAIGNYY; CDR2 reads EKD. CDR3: CACDTLLGDPKLIF. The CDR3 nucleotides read TGTGCCTGTGACACCCTACTGGGGGACCCGAAACTCATCTTT.

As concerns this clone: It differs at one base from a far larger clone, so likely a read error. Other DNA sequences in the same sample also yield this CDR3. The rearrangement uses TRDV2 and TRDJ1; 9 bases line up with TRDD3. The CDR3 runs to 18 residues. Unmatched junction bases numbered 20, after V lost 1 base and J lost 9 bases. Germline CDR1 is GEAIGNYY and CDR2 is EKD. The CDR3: CACDTVTTGIRVGQELIF. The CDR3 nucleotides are TGTGCCTGTGACACGGTAACTACGGGGATACGGGTTGGCCAGGAACTCATCTTT.

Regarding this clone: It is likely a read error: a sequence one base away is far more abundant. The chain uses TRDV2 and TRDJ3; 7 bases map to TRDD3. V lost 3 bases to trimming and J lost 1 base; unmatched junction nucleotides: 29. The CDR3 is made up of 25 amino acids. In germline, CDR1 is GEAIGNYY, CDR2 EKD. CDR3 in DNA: TGTGCCTGTGACGCCGTGAGTGGATGGGGGACCCCGCTTCGTTTATCGTCCTGGGACACCCGACAGATGTTTTTC. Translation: CACDAVSGWGTPLRLSSWDTRQMFF.

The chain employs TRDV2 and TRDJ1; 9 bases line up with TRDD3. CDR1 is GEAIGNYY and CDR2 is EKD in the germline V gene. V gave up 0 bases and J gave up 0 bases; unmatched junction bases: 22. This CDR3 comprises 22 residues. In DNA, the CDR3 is TGTGCCTGTGACACCGTACCCGTAAGGGGTACTGGGGGAGACACGAACACCGATAAACTCATCTTT. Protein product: CACDTVPVRGTGGDTNTDKLIF.

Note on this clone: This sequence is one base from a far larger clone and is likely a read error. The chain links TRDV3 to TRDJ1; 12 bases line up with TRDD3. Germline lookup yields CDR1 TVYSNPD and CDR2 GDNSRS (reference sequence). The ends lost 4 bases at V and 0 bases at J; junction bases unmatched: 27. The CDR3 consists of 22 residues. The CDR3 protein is CASLPYSYDSYWGIPNTDKLIF. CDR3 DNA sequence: TGTGCCTCATTACCCTATTCCTACGACTCCTACTGGGGGATACCTAACACCGATAAACTCATCTTT.

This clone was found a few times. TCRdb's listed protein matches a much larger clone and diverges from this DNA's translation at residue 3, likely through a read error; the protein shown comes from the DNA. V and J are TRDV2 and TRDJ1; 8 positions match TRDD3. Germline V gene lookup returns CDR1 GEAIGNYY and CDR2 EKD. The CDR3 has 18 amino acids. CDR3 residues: CARDTVRGLGIHGDKLIF. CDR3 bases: TGTGCCCGTGACACCGTACGGGGACTGGGGATACATGGCGATAAACTCATCTTT.

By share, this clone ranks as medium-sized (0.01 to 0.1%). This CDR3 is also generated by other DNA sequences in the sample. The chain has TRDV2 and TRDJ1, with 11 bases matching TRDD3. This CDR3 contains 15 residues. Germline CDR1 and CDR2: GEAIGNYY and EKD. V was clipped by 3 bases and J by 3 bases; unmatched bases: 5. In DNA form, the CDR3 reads TGTGCCTGTGACGGAGTGGGGGATACGGCCGATAAACTCATCTTT. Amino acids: CACDGVGDTADKLIF.

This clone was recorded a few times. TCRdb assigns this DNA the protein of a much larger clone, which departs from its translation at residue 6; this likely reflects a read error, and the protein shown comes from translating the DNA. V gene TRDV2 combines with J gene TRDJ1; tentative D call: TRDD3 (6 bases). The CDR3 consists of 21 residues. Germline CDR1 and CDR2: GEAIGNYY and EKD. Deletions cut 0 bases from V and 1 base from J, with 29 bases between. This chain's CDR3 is CACDTAPGTGTYPRGTDKLIF. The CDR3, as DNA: TGTGCCTGTGACACCGCCCCTGGTACTGGGACATACCCCCGGGGCACCGATAAACTCATCTTT.

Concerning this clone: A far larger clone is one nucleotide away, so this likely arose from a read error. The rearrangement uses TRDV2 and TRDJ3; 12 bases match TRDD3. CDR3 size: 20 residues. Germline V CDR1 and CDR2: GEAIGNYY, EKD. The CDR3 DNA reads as TGTGCCCGTGAAAATCTACTGGGGGATACCAGCTCCTGGGACACCCGACAGATGTTTTTC. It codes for CARENLLGDTSSWDTRQMFF.

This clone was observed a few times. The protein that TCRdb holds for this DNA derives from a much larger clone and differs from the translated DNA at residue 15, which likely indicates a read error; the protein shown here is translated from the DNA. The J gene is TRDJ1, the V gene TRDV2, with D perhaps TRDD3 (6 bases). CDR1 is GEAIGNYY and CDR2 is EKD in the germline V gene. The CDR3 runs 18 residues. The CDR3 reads CACDTVLGGVSTYDNLIF. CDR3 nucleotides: TGTGCCTGTGACACCGTTTTGGGGGGGGTATCGACTTATGATAACCTCATCTTT.

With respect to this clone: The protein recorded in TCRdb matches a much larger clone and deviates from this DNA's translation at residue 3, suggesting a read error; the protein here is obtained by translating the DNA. The CDR3 bases are TGTGCCAGTGACAGAGTCCCTACTGGGGGATTTGACTTGGATAAACTCATCTTT. It yields the protein CASDRVPTGGFDLDKLIF. The rearrangement links TRDV2 to TRDJ1; 10 nucleotides match TRDD3. This CDR3 is built from 18 residues. Germline loops: CDR1 GEAIGNYY, CDR2 EKD.

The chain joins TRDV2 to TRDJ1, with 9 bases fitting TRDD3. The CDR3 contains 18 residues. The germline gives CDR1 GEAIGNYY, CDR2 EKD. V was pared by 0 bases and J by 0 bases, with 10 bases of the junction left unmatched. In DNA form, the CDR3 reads TGTGCCTGTGACACCCTGGGGATGGGGGATAACTACACCGATAAACTCATCTTT. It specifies CACDTLGMGDNYTDKLIF.

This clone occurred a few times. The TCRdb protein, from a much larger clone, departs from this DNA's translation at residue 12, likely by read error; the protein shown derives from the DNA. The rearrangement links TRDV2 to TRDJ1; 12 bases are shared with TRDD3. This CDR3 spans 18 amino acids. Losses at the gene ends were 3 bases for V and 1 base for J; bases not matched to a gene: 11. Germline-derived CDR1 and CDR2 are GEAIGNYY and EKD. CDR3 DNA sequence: TGTGCCTGTGACCCACTGGGGGATACCCTCCCACGCACCGATAAACTCATCTTT. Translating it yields CACDPLGDTLPRTDKLIF.

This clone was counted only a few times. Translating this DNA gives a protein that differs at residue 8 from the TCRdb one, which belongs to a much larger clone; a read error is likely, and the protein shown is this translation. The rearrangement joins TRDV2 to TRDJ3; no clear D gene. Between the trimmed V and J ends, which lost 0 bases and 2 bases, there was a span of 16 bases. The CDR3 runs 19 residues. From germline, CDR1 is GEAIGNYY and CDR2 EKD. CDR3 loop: CACDTVQAGSAWDTRQMFF. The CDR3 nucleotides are TGTGCCTGTGACACCGTACAGGCAGGTAGCGCCTGGGACACCCGACAGATGTTTTTC.

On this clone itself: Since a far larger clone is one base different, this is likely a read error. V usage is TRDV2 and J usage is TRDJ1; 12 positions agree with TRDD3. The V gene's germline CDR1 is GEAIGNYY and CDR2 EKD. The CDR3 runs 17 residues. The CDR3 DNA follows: TGTGCCTGTGACACCTTGAGTACTGGGGGATACAACGATAAACCCATCTTT. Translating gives CACDTLSTGGYNDKPIF.

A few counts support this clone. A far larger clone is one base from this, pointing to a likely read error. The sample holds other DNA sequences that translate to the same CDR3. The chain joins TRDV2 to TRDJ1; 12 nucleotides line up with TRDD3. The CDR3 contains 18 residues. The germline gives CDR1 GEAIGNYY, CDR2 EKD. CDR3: CACDPVQGLSGGYAELIF. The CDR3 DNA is TGCGCCTGTGACCCCGTCCAGGGCCTTTCTGGGGGATACGCCGAACTCATCTTT.

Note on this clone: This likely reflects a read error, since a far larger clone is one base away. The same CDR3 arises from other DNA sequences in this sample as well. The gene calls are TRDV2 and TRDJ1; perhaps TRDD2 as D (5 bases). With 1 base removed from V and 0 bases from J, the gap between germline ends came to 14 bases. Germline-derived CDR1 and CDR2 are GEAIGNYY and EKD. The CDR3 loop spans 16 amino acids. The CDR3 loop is CACDTLTLQNTDKLIF. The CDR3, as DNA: TGTGCCTGTGACACTCTTACCCTTCAAAACACCGATAAACTCATCTTT.

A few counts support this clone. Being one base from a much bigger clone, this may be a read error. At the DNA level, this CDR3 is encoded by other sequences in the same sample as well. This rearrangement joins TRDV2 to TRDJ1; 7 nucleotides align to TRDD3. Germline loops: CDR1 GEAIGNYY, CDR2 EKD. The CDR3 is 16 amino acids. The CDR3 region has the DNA TGTGCCTGTGACACCCTTAATCTGGGGGCCTCCGACAAACTCATCTTT. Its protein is CACDTLNLGASDKLIF.

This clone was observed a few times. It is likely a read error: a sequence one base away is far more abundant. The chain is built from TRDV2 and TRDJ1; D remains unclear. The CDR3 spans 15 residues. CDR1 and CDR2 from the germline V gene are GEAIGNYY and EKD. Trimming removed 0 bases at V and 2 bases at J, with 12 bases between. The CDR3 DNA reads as TGTGCCTGTGACACCGTACCTCCGGGAACCGATAAACTCATCTTT. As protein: CACDTVPPGTDKLIF.

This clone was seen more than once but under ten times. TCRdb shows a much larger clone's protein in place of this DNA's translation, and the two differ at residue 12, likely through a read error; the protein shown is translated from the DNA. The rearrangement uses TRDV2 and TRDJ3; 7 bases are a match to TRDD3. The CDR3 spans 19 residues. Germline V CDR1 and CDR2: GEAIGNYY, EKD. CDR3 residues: CACDTVSGGGSRDTRQMFF. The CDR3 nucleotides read TGTGCCTGTGACACCGTTAGTGGGGGAGGCTCCCGGGACACCCGACAGATGTTTTTC.

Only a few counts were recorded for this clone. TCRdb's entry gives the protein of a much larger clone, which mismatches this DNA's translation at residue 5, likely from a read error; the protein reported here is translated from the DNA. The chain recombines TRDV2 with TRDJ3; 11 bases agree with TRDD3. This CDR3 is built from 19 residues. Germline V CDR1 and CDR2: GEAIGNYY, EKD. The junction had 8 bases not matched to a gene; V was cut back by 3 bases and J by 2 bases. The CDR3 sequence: CACDPVLGDKAWDTRQMFF. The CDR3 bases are TGTGCCTGTGACCCCGTACTGGGGGATAAAGCCTGGGACACCCGACAGATGTTTTTC.

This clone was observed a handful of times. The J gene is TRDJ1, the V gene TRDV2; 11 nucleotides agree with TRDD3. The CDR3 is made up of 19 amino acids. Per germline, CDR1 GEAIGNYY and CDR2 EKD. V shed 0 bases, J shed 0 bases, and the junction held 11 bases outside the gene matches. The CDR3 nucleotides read TGTGCCTGTGACACCGTAGGGCTGGGGGATACCCGGTACACCGATAAACTCATCTTT. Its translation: CACDTVGLGDTRYTDKLIF.

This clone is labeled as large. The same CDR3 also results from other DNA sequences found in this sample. The CDR3 nucleotides read TGTGCCTGTGACACCGTTGGTGGGGGATACTCAGACCCAGATAAACTCATCTTT. This sequence encodes CACDTVGGGYSDPDKLIF. V is TRDV2 and J is TRDJ1, with 10 nucleotides matching TRDD3. CDR3 size: 18 residues. CDR1 is GEAIGNYY, CDR2 EKD, per germline. V lost 0 bases, J lost 5 bases, and 14 bases stayed unmatched.

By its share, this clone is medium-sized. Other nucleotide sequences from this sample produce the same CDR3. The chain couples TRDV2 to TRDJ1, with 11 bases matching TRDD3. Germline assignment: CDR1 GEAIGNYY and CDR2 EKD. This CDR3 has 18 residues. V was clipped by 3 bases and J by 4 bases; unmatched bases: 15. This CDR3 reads CACDALLGDTFESDKLIF. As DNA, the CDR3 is TGTGCCTGTGACGCTCTCCTGGGGGATACCTTTGAGAGCGATAAACTCATCTTT.

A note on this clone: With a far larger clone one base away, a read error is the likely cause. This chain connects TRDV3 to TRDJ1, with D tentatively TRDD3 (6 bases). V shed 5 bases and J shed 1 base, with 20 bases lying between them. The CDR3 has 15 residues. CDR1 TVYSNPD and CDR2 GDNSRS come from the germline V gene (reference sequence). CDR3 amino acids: CAQRLGFELTDKLIF. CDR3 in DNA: TGTGCCCAACGTCTGGGGTTCGAGCTCACCGATAAACTCATCTTT. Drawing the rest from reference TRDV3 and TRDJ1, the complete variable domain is CDKVTQSSPDQTVASGSEVVLLCTYDTVYSNPDLFWYRIRPDYSFQFVFYGDNSRSEGADFTQGRFSVKHILTQKAFHLVISPVRTEDSATYYCAQRLGFELTDKLIFGKGTRVTVEP.

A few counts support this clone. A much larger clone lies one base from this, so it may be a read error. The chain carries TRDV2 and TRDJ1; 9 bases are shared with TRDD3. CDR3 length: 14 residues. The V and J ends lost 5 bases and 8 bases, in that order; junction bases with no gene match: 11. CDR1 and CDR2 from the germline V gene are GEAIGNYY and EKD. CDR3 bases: TGTGCCTGTGGCAGTCTACTGGGGGAAAGAAAACTCATCTTT. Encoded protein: CACGSLLGERKLIF.

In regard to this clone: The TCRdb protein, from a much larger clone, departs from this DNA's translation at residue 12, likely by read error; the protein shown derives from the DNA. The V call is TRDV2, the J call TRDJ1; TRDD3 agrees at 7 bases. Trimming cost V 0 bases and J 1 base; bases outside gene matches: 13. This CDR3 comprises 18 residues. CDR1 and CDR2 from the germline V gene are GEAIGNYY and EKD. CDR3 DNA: TGTGCCTGTGACACCGTAGCAACTGGGGACCCGTGCACCGATAAACTCATCTTT. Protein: CACDTVATGDPCTDKLIF.